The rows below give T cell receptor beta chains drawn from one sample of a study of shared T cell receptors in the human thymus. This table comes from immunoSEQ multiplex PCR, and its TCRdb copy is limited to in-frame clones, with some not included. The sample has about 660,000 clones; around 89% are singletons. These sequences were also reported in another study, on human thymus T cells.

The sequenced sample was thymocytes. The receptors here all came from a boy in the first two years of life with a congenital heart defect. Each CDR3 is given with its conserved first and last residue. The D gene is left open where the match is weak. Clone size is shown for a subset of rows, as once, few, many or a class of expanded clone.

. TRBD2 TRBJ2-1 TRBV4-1 TGCGCCAGCAGCCAATATAGCGGGAGCCCCTACAATGAGCAGTTCTTC CASSQYSGSPYNEQFF
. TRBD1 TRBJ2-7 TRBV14 TGTGCCAGCAGCCAAGAGGCCGCTCCAGGGGGCGTAATAGGGGATCCCTACGAGCAGTACTTC CASSQEAAPGGVIGDPYEQYF
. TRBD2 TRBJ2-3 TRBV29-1 TGCAGCGCCGAAGGACTAGCGGGATTCGCAGATACGCAGTATTTT CSAEGLAGFADTQYF
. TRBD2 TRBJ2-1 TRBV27 TGTGCCAGCAGTTATCAATCTAGGACTAGCGGGAGGGTTTACAATGAGCAGTTCTTC CASSYQSRTSGRVYNEQFF
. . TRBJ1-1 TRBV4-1 TGCGCCAGCAGCCAAGACGAGGGGGGGCGCGAAGCTTTCTTT CASSQDEGGREAFF
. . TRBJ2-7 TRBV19 TGTGCCAGTAGTGCTCAGGGTATCGACTACGAGCAGTACTTC CASSAQGIDYEQYF
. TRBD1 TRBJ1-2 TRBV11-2 TGTGCCAGCACTTCCCGGGACAGAGAACCTTATGGCTACACCTTC CASTSRDREPYGYTF
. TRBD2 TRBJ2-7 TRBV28 TGTGCCAGCAGTTCCCTAGCGGGAGAAATCCTACCTTACGAGCAGTACTTC CASSSLAGEILPYEQYF
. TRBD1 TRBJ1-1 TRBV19 TGTGCCAGTAGTATTGGGCCCTACTCGGGACAGGGGAACACTGAAGCTTTCTTT CASSIGPYSGQGNTEAFF
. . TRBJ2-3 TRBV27 TGTGCCAGCAGTTTCATTCCCACAGATACGCAGTATTTT CASSFIPTDTQYF
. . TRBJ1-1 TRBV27 TGTGCCAGCAGTTTTAGGCCCAGAGACTTGAACACTGAAGCTTTCTTT CASSFRPRDLNTEAFF
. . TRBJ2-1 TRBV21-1 TGTGCCAGCCCCGGAGGGGAATCCTACAATGAGCAGTTCTTC CASPGGESYNEQFF
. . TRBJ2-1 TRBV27 TGTGCCAGCAGTTTACGGGTCAGCTCCTACAATGAGCAGTTCTTC CASSLRVSSYNEQFF
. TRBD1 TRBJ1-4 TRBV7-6 TGTGCCAGCAGCCCCCGGGACAGTTCAAGGCCCCTCGCAACTAATGAAAAACTGTTTTTT CASSPRDSSRPLATNEKLFF
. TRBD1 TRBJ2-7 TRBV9 TGTGCCAGCAGCCCCTTTCGACAGGGGCCCGATTACGAGCAGTACTTC CASSPFRQGPDYEQYF
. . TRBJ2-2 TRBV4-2 TGTGCCAGCAGCCAAGATCTTGGGGCAACCCCACTGGGCGGGGAGCTGTTTTTT CASSQDLGATPLGGELFF
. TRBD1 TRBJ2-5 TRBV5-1 TGCGCCAGCAGCCTTGGCGACAGGGGAGGCCAAGAGACCCAGTACTTC CASSLGDRGGQETQYF
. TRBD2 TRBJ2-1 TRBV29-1 TGCAGCGTTGAAGATCTCAGTAAGGGACTAGCGGGAGCGAGCTCCTACAATGAGCAGTTCTTC CSVEDLSKGLAGASSYNEQFF
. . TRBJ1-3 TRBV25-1 TGTGCCAGCAGTGACCAGGGTTCGGGAAACACCATATATTTT CASSDQGSGNTIYF
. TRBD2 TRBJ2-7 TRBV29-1 TGCAGCGTTGATCGGCGGGAGGGCCAAGCCTACGAGCAGTACTTC CSVDRREGQAYEQYF
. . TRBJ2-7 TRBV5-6 TGTGCCAGCAGCCCCCACCCAACCAGGGCCGAGCAGTACTTC CASSPHPTRAEQYF
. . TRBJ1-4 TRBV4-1 TGCGCCAGCAGCAAACGACGGAGTAATGAAAAACTGTTTTTT CASSKRRSNEKLFF
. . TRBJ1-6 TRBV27 TGTGCCAGCAGTTGGTGGGGGGGGCAAACGGGATCACCCCTCCACTTT CASSWWGGQTGSPLHF
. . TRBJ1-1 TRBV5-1 TGCGCCAGCAGCCCAAGGACAGACCTTCATCTCGAAGCTTTCTTT CASSPRTDLHLEAFF
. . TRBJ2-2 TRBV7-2 TGTGCCAGCAGCTTAGTAATGAACACCGGGGAGCTGTTTTTT CASSLVMNTGELFF
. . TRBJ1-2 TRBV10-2 TGCGCCAGCAGTGATGACAGTTTCGGTCAGTCTAACTATGGCTACACCTTC CASSDDSFGQSNYGYTF
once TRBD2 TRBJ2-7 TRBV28 TGTGCCAGCAGTTTATGTCCGGGACTAGCGGGTCCTCCCACCTACGAGCAGTACTTC CASSLCPGLAGPPTYEQYF
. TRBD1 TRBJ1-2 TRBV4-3 TGCGCCAGCAGCCAAGATCTTCCAGGGGGGAACTATGGCTACACCTTC CASSQDLPGGNYGYTF
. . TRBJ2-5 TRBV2 TGTGCCAGCAAGGCGGCAGGGCTAGAGACCCAGTACTTC CASKAAGLETQYF
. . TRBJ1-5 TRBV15 TGTGCCACCAGCAGAGTCATGGGCCCAAGCAATCAGCCCCAGCATTTT CATSRVMGPSNQPQHF
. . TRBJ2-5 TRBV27 TGTGCCAGCAGTGCCACGGGGGGCCGGGAGACCCAGTACTTC CASSATGGRETQYF
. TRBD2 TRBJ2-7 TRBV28 TGTGCCAGCAGTTCCCTCCAACGGGAGGGGGTCGGCGAGCAGTACTTC CASSSLQREGVGEQYF
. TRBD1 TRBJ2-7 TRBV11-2 TGTGCCAGCAGCTTAGATCCCCCAATCCGGGACAGGGGCCGCGAGCAGTACTTC CASSLDPPIRDRGREQYF
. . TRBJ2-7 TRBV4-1 TGCGCCAGCAGCCAAGACTGGGCAGGGGACCTCTACGAGCAGTACTTC CASSQDWAGDLYEQYF
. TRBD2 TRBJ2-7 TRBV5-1 TGCGCCAGCAGCTTGGAACTAGCGGGAGCCTTCTTCGAGCAGTACTTC CASSLELAGAFFEQYF
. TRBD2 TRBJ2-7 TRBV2 TGTGCCAGCGGGGATGGAGCGGGAGGGGAGACCTACGAGCAGTACTTC CASGDGAGGETYEQYF
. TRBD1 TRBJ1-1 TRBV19 TGTGCCAGTAGTAATGGCGGGACAGGGGGTCGAAACACTGAAGCTTTCTTT CASSNGGTGGRNTEAFF
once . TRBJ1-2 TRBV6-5 TGTGCCAGCAGCCTTAGGGAGGACTATGGCTACACCTTC CASSLREDYGYTF
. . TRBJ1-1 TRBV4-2 TGTGCCAGCAGCTCGGGGTCAGGTATTACTGAAGCTTTCTTT CASSSGSGITEAFF
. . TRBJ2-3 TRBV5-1 TGCGCCAGCAGCTTGGAGGCAGGTAGTCAGGGTTTGACAGATACGCAGTATTTT CASSLEAGSQGLTDTQYF
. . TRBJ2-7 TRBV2 TGTGCCAGCAGTGGTGGCTGGGGGGACTCCTACGAGCAGTACTTC CASSGGWGDSYEQYF
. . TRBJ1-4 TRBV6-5 TGTGCCAGCAGTTCGACAGCAACTAATGAAAAACTGTTTTTT CASSSTATNEKLFF
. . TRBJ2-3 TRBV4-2 TGTGCCAGCAGCCCGGCCCAGGGCGGGGATCACACAGATACGCAGTATTTT CASSPAQGGDHTDTQYF
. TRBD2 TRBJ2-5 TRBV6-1 TGTGCCAGCAGTGAAGCAGGTCTAGCGGGAGAGACCCAGTACTTC CASSEAGLAGETQYF
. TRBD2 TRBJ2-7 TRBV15 TGTGCCACCAGCAGAGATCAGGAGTTTCTAGCGGAGCCCTACGAGCAGTACTTC CATSRDQEFLAEPYEQYF
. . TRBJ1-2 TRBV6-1 TGTGCCAGCAGTGTTGAGACAGATCTATATGGCTACACCTTC CASSVETDLYGYTF
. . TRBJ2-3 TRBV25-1 TGTGCCAGCAGAGATGGACAGCCGAACTCACTGGATACGCAGTATTTT CASRDGQPNSLDTQYF
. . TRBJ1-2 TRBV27 TGTGCCAGCAGTTTTCTTGGCTACACCTTC CASSFLGYTF
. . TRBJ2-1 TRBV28 TGTGCCAGCAGTTTATGGGCCGGACATACCGAGCAGTTCTTC CASSLWAGHTEQFF